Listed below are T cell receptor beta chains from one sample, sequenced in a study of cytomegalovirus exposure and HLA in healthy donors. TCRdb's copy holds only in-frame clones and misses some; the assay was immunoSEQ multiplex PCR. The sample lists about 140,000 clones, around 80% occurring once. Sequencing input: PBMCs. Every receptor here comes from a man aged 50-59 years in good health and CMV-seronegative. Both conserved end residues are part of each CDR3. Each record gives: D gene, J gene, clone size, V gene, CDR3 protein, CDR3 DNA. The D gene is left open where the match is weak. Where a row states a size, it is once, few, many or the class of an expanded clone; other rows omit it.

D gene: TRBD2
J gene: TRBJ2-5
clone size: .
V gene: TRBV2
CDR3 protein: CASSGGTSGRETQYF
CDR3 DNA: TGTGCCAGCAGTGGCGGGACTAGCGGGAGAGAGACCCAGTACTTC

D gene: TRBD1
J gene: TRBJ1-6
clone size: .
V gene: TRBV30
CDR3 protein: CAWRGTGGRDSPLHF
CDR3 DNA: TGTGCCTGGAGGGGGACAGGGGGCAGAGATTCACCCCTCCACTTT

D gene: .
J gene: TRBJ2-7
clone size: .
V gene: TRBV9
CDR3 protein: CASSAVGLRLNSSYEQYF
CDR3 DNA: TGTGCCAGCAGCGCGGTGGGGCTGAGACTTAATAGCTCCTACGAGCAGTACTTC

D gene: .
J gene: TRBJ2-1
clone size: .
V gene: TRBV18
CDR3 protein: CASSPTRNEQFF
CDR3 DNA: TGTGCCAGCTCACCTACCAGGAATGAGCAGTTCTTC

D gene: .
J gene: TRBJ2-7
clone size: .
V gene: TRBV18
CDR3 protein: CASSPPGREQYF
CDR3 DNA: TGTGCCAGCTCACCGCCAGGTCGCGAGCAGTACTTC

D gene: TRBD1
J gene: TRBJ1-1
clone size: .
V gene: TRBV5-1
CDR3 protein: CASTRTGMNTEAFF
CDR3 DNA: TGCGCCAGCACTAGGACAGGAATGAACACTGAAGCTTTCTTT

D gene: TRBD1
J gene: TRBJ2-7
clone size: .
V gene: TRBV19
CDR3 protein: CASRKTGTASYEQYF
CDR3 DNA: TGTGCCAGTAGGAAAACCGGGACAGCCTCCTACGAGCAGTACTTC

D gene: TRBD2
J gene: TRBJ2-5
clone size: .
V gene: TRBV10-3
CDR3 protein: CATAYTSGVFQETQYF
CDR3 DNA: TGTGCCACCGCCTATACTAGCGGGGTCTTCCAAGAGACCCAGTACTTC

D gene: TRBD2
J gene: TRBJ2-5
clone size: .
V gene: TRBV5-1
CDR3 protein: CASSGLAGEQQYF
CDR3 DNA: TGCGCCAGCAGCGGGTTAGCGGGAGAGCAGCAGTACTTC

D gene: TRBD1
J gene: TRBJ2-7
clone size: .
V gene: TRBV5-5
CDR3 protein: CASSLEGQGRDEQYF
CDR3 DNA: TGTGCCAGCAGCTTGGAGGGACAGGGTAGGGACGAGCAGTACTTC

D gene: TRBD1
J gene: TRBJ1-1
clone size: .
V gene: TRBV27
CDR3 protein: CASMNQGAAQTEAFF
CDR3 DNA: TGTGCCAGCATGAACCAGGGGGCTGCGCAAACTGAAGCTTTCTTT

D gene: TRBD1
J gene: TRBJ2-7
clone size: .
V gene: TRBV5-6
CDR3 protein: CASSLVPPQGQSEQYF
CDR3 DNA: TGTGCCAGCAGCTTGGTCCCCCCACAGGGGCAGTCCGAGCAGTACTTC

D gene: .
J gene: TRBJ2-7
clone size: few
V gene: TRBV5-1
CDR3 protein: CASSWDTPELARQYF
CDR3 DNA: TGCGCCAGCAGCTGGGACACCCCTGAATTAGCGCGGCAGTACTTC

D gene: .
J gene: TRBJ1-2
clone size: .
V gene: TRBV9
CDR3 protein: CASSVGAGRDGYTF
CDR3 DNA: TGTGCCAGCAGCGTAGGGGCAGGGCGTGATGGCTACACCTTC

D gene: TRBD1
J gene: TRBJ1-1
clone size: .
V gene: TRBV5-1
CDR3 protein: CASSLGTGNTEAFF
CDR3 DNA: TGCGCCAGCAGCTTAGGGACAGGGAACACTGAAGCTTTCTTT

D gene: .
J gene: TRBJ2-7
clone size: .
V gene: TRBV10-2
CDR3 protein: CASSDPADRYSYEQYF
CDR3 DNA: TGCGCCAGCAGTGACCCGGCGGACAGATACTCCTACGAGCAGTACTTC

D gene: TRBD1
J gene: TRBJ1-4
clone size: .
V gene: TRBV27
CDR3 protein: CASSRDRSEKLFF
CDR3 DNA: TGTGCCAGCAGTCGGGACAGGAGTGAAAAACTGTTTTTT

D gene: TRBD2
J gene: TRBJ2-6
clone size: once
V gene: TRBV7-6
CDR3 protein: CASTLAGGSGANVLTF
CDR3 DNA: TGTGCCAGCACCCTGGCGGGGGGCTCTGGGGCCAACGTCCTGACTTTC

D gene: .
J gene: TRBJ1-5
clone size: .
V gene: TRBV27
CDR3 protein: CASSLSGVSNQPQHF
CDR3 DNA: TGTGCCAGCAGTTTGTCGGGGGTTAGCAATCAGCCCCAGCATTTT

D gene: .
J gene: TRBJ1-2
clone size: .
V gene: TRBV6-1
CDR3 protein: CASREDLGYGYTF
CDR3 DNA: TGTGCCAGCAGGGAGGATCTTGGCTATGGCTACACCTTC

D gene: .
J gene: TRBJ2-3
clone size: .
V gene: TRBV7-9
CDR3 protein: CASSLASGSTDTQYF
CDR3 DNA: TGTGCCAGCAGCTTAGCCTCGGGGAGCACAGATACGCAGTATTTT

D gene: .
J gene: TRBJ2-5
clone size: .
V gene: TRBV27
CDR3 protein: CASGRGVGETQYF
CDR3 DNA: TGTGCCAGCGGCAGGGGGGTAGGGGAGACCCAGTACTTC

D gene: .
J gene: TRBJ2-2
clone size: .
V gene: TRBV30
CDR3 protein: CAWSPGWELFF
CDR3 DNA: TGTGCCTGGAGCCCAGGGTGGGAGCTGTTTTTT

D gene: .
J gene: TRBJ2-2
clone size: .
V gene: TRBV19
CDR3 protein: CASRWQVDTGELFF
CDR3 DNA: TGTGCCAGTAGGTGGCAGGTTGACACCGGGGAGCTGTTTTTT

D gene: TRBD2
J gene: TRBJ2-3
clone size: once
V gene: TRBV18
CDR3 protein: CASSLGTSEGTQYF
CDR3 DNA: TGTGCCAGCTCACTTGGGACTAGCGAGGGTACGCAGTATTTT

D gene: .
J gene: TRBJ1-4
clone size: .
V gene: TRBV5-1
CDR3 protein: CASSLQGVGTNEKLFF
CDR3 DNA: TGCGCCAGCAGCTTACAAGGGGTGGGGACTAATGAAAAACTGTTTTTT

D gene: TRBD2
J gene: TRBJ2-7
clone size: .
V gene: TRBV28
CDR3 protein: CATGGHEQYF
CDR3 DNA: TGTGCGACGGGAGGCCACGAGCAGTACTTC

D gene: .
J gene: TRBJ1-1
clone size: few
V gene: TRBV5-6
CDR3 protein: CASSLTAGRRGTEAFF
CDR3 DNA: TGTGCCAGCAGCTTAACGGCAGGCCGGAGGGGCACTGAAGCTTTCTTT

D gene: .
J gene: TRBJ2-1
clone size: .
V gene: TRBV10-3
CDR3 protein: CAISDPEEKGFSYNEQFF
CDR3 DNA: TGTGCCATCAGTGACCCCGAAGAAAAGGGGTTCTCCTACAATGAGCAGTTCTTC

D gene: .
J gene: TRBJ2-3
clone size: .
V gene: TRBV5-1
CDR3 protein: CASKGGGLRTDTQYF
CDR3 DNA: TGCGCCAGCAAAGGAGGGGGCCTGCGCACAGATACGCAGTATTTT

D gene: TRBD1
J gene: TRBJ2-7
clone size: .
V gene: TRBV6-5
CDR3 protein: CANSYRDRGSYEQYF
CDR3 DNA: TGTGCCAACAGTTACCGGGACAGGGGTTCCTACGAGCAGTACTTC

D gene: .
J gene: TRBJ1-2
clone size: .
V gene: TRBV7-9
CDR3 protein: CASSFPGHNYGYTF
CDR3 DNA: TGTGCCAGCAGCTTCCCAGGGCATAACTATGGCTACACCTTC

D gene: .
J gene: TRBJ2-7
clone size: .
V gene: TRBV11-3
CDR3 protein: CASSLGGHSYEQYF
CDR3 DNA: TGTGCCAGCAGCTTAGGGGGCCACTCCTACGAGCAGTACTTC

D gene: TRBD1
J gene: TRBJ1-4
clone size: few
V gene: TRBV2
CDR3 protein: CASTQGIRANEKLFF
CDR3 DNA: TGTGCCAGCACACAGGGGATCCGGGCTAATGAAAAACTGTTTTTT

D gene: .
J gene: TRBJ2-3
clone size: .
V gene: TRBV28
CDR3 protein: CASSLLAISGGTDTQYF
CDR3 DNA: TGTGCCAGCAGTTTATTGGCAATCTCCGGGGGCACAGATACGCAGTATTTT

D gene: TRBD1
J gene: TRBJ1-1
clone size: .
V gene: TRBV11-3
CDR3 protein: CASSSRTGPTEAFF
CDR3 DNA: TGTGCCAGCAGCTCCAGGACAGGGCCCACTGAAGCTTTCTTT

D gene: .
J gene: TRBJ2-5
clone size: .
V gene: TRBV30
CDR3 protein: CAWSVQVASIQETQYF
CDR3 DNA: TGTGCCTGGAGTGTACAGGTAGCAAGTATCCAAGAGACCCAGTACTTC

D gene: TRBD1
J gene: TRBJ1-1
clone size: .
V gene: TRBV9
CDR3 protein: CASSYGTAAEAFF
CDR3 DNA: TGTGCCAGCAGCTACGGGACAGCCGCTGAAGCTTTCTTT

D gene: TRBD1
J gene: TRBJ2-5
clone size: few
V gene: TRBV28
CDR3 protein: CASSLSLTGGVETQYF
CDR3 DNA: TGTGCCAGCAGTTTATCCCTTACAGGGGGCGTGGAGACCCAGTACTTC

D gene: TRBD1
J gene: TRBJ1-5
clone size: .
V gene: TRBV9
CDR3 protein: CASSSLDRAEPQHF
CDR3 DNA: TGTGCCAGCAGCTCACTGGACAGGGCGGAGCCCCAGCATTTT

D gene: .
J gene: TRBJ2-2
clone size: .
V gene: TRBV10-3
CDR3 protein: CAIKQGGNTGELFF
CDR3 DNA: TGTGCCATCAAGCAGGGAGGAAACACCGGGGAGCTGTTTTTT

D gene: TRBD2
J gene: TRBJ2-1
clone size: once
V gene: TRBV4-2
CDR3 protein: CARGGVAGGNEQFF
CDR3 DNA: TGTGCCAGGGGGGGGGTAGCGGGGGGCAATGAGCAGTTCTTC

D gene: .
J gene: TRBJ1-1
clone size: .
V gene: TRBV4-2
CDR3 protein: CASSQEAWGVNTEAFF
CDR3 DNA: TGTGCCAGCAGCCAAGAAGCGTGGGGGGTTAACACTGAAGCTTTCTTT